The sequence of this T cell receptor beta chain was determined in a study of T cells after yellow fever vaccination. Study-level results: CD4 and CD8 compartments shared a small share of clonotypes, likely from convergent recombination.

Worth noting for this clonotype: Its antigen is not identified.

Each CDR3 protein gets one entry after TCRdb re-called the 5' RACE reads with MiXCR. The sample has around 250,000 distinct CDR3 sequences, about 5.2% seen once. V trimming: 3 bases; J trimming: 0 bases; junction bases outside the gene matches: 9. CDR1 and CDR2 from the germline V gene are KGHSH and LQKENI. This CDR3 has 18 amino acids. The TCR was taken from a man younger than 30 who received the YFV17D yellow fever vaccine. The chain recombines TRBV18 with TRBJ1-3, with 9 positions matching TRBD1. The input for sequencing was CD4+ T cells sorted from PBMCs, taken on the day of the yellow fever booster vaccination. The CDR3 spells CASSPWGQGEYSGNTIYF. The DNA for the CDR3 is TGTGCCAGCTCACCGTGGGGACAGGGCGAGTACTCTGGAAACACCATATATTTT.